One sample yielded the 15 T cell receptor beta chains listed below, sequenced in a study of blood T cell repertoires in COVID-19. Using immunoSEQ multiplex PCR, the repertoire was profiled, and TCRdb retains in-frame clones only, with some absent. The sample consists of some 200,000 clones, 87% of them appearing once. Sequences were obtained from PBMCs or T cells enriched from blood (not recorded which). These receptors were taken from a man younger than 45 in a cohort exposed to, infected with or recovered from COVID-19 (not recorded which).

The rearrangement links TRBV6-6 to TRBJ1-4, with 8 positions matching TRBD1. Germline-derived CDR1 and CDR2 are MNHNY and SVGAGI (reference sequence). This CDR3 region has 13 residues. J gave up 4 bases and V 11 bases, and 6 bases lay outside the gene matches. CDR3 nucleotide sequence: TGTGCCGCGCAGGGGGCGGGTAATGAAAAACTGTTTTTT. Its translation: CAAQGAGNEKLFF.

The chain has TRBV7-3 and TRBJ2-2, with 11 bases matching TRBD2. Germline V CDR1 and CDR2: SGHTA, FQGTGA. With 5 bases clipped from V and 3 bases from J, the junction kept 5 bases outside the gene matches. There are 16 residues in the CDR3. In DNA, the CDR3 is TGTGCCAGCAGCGTACTAGCGGGAGTCGACACCGGGGAGCTGTTTTTT. This encodes CASSVLAGVDTGELFF.

The chain is built from TRBV12-3 or TRBV12-4 and TRBJ1-2; 7 positions agree with TRBD1. Trimming removed 6 bases from V and 5 bases from J; junction bases left unmatched: 6. The CDR3 totals 13 residues. CDR3 sequence: CASRTGVQYGYTF. Written as DNA, the CDR3 is TGTGCCAGCAGAACAGGGGTGCAGTATGGCTACACCTTC.

The gene calls are TRBV10-3 and TRBJ2-3; the D gene is possibly TRBD2 (5 bases). The ends were cut back, 0 bases at V and 2 bases at J, with 12 bases in the middle. This CDR3 spans 16 amino acids. The V gene's germline CDR1 is ENHRY and CDR2 SYGVKD. CDR3 coding DNA: TGTGCCATCAGTGAGTCCCCGAGGGAATTCACAGATACGCAGTATTTT. Translation gives CAISESPREFTDTQYF.

J is TRBJ2-7 and V is TRBV27; TRBD1 agrees at 11 bases. This CDR3 is built from 14 residues. V lost 5 bases, J lost 6 bases, and 6 bases stayed unmatched. Germline V gives CDR1 MNHEY, CDR2 SMNVEV (reference sequence). The CDR3 sequence: CASSLGQGAGEQYF. The CDR3 DNA sequence: TGTGCCAGCAGTCTCGGACAGGGGGCAGGCGAGCAGTACTTC.

This clone occurred a few times. Its ends do not fully match the called genes, so a read error is possible. The chain recombines TRBV5-8 with TRBJ2-1; 13 nucleotides align to TRBD2. This CDR3 is 11 amino acids long. CDR1 and CDR2 (germline): SGHTS, YDEGEE. The DNA of the CDR3 is TGTGCCAGCAGCCACGGGACTAGCGGGATCTTC. It encodes CASSHGTSGIF.

Note on this clone: Other DNA sequences of this sample code for an identical CDR3. J is TRBJ1-1 and V is TRBV4-3, with D possibly matching TRBD1 (5 bases). V shed 4 bases and J shed 1 base, with 10 bases lying between them. Per germline, CDR1 LGHNA and CDR2 YSLEER. This CDR3 contains 14 residues. In DNA, the CDR3 is TGCGCCAGCAGCCTGGGGGGGTGGAACACTGAAGCTTTCTTT. Its protein is CASSLGGWNTEAFF.

The rearrangement links TRBV28 to TRBJ1-4, with TRBD1 as a possible D gene (6 bases). Trimming removed 4 bases at V and 5 bases at J, with 8 bases between. The CDR3 is 13 amino acids. In germline, CDR1 is MDHEN, CDR2 SYDVKM. In DNA, the CDR3 is TGTGCCAGCAGTTCAGGGGCAAATGAAAAACTGTTTTTT. Protein: CASSSGANEKLFF. Full variable domain (missing parts from reference TRBV28 and TRBJ1-4): DVKVTQSSRYLVKRTGEKVFLECVQDMDHENMFWYRQDPGLGLRLIYFSYDVKMKEKGDIPEGYSVSREKKERFSLILESASTNQTSMYLCASSSGANEKLFFGSGTQLSVL.

This clone has just one count. V gene TRBV6-5 combines with J gene TRBJ1-5; 9 bases line up with TRBD1. CDR1 is MNHEY, CDR2 SVGAGI, per germline. V shed 6 bases, J shed 2 bases, and the junction held 5 bases outside the gene matches. The CDR3 contains 15 residues. CDR3 coding DNA: TGTGCCAGCAGATCACAGGGGGCGGGCAATCAGCCCCAGCATTTT. Its translation: CASRSQGAGNQPQHF.

The rearrangement joins TRBV5-1 to TRBJ2-7; D unclear. Trimming removed 0 bases from V and 6 bases from J, with 10 bases in between. The CDR3 has 13 residues. Germline lookup yields CDR1 SGHRS and CDR2 YFSETQ. The CDR3 sequence: CASSLASSSEQYF. CDR3 in DNA: TGCGCCAGCAGCTTGGCCTCTTCCAGCGAGCAGTACTTC.

V is TRBV20-1 and J is TRBJ2-3, with TRBD2 matching over 11 bases. The germline V gene has CDR1 DFQATT and CDR2 SNEGSKA (reference sequence). Trimming at V came to 3 bases and at J to 3 bases, leaving 11 bases not matched to a gene. The CDR3 runs to 17 residues. CDR3 in DNA: TGCAGTGCTAGTGACAGTTTAGCGGGAGGGCCGACAGATACGCAGTATTTT. Amino acids: CSASDSLAGGPTDTQYF.

The gene calls are TRBV7-9 and TRBJ2-1, with TRBD2 identical over 7 bases. CDR3 length: 19 amino acids. J gave up 2 bases and V 4 bases, and 17 bases lay outside the gene matches. Germline V gene lookup returns CDR1 SEHNR and CDR2 FQNEAQ (reference sequence). The CDR3 region has the DNA TGTGCCAGCAGCTCGCGCGGAGACTCTAGCGGTCAAACCTACAATGAGCAGTTCTTC. It yields the protein CASSSRGDSSGQTYNEQFF.

V usage is TRBV27 and J usage is TRBJ2-1, with D perhaps matching TRBD1 (5 bases). Trimming removed 5 bases from V and 8 bases from J, with 19 bases in between. CDR1 is MNHEY, CDR2 SMNVEV, per germline (reference sequence). CDR3 size: 15 residues. The CDR3 region has the DNA TGTGCCAGCAGTCCCCTCCTAGAAGACAGCGATGAGCAGTTCTTC. This encodes CASSPLLEDSDEQFF.

Only one count was recorded for this clone. Relative to the germline gene, one junction end is altered; a read error may explain this. The rearrangement uses TRBV6-5 and TRBJ2-7; D may be TRBD1 (6 bases). Germline lookup yields CDR1 MNHEY and CDR2 SVGAGI. The length of the CDR3 is 14 residues. CDR3 coding DNA: TGTGCCAGCAGTCACTCCAGGGGTAACTACGAGCAGTACTTC. Amino acids: CASSHSRGNYEQYF.

V gene TRBV14 combines with J gene TRBJ1-1; 9 bases map to TRBD1. This CDR3 spans 17 amino acids. Trimming removed 3 bases from V and 4 bases from J; junction bases left unmatched: 12. Germline CDR1 and CDR2: SGHDN and FVKESK. The CDR3 coding sequence is TGTGCCAGCAGCCATACAACAGGGGGCGCGTTTGGCACTGAAGCTTTCTTT. Its protein product is CASSHTTGGAFGTEAFF.